This TCR beta chain was sequenced in a study of T cell responses to AZD1222 COVID-19 vaccine. Study-wide results and limits: Spike was spanned by vaccine-associated CD4 TCRs, which were dominant at 160-218 and 743-854. Sampling captured repertoires only after the peak T cell response.

V shed 4 bases and J 5 bases; nucleotides not matched to a gene: 11. The CDR3 spans 16 residues. Germline V lookup: CDR1 LGHDT, CDR2 YNNKEL (reference sequence). Regarding this clone: The antigen is unknown.

Clones were sequenced by immunoSEQ multiplex PCR, and TCRdb holds only the in-frame ones, with some missing. The data show 150,000 to 200,000 clones, more than 80% seen once. The sequences come from peripheral blood, collected 28 days after the second dose of the MenACWY control vaccine. The sequence derives from an adult who received the MenACWY meningococcal vaccine as a control. The rearrangement joins TRBV3-1 (or the pseudogene TRBV3-2) to TRBJ1-1; TRBD1 agrees at 9 bases. The CDR3 is CASSPWDRARRTEAFF. The CDR3 nucleotides are TGTGCCAGCAGCCCATGGGACAGGGCTAGGCGTACTGAAGCTTTCTTT.